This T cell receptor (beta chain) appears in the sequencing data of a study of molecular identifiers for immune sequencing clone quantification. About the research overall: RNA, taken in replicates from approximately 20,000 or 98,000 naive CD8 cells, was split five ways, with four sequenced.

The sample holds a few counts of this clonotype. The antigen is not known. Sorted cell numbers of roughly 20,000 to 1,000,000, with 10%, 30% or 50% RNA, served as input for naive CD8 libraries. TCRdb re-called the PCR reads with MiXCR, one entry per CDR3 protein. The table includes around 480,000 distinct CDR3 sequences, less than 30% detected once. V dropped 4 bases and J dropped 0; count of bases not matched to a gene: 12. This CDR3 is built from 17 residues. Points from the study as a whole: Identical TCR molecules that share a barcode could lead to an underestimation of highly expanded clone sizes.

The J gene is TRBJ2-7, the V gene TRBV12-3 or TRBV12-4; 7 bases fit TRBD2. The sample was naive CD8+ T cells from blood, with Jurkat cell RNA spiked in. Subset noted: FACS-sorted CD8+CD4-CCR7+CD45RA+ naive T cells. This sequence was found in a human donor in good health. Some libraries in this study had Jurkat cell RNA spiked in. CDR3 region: CASSSPGLGLSSYEQYF. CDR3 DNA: TGTGCCAGCAGTTCTCCCGGACTAGGGTTAAGCTCCTACGAGCAGTACTTC.